The TCR beta chain under discussion was sequenced for a study of blood T cell repertoires in COVID-19. Overall study context: Samples representing acute and convalescent COVID-19 were sourced from the United States, Italy and Spain. Nucleic acid was either cDNA or gDNA, and it came from T cells, B-cell-depleted T cells, or PBMCs.

The authors' processing: From reference gene primer amplification, estimates of nucleated cell counts were derived. Profiling relied on immunoSEQ multiplex PCR, and the TCRdb table lists in-frame clones only, not all of them. Clone size and V and J calls were adopted from that table, with D and trimming inferred from the DNA. The sample carries approximately 130,000 clones, around 78% recorded once. The V gene end was trimmed by 5 bases and the J gene end by 4 bases; junction bases not matched to a gene: 5. CDR3 length: 15 amino acids. Germline-derived CDR1 and CDR2 are SGHTA and FQGTGA. The clonotype comes from a human donor in a cohort sampled during active COVID-19. The V and J genes are TRBV7-3 and TRBJ2-1, with 10 bases matching TRBD1. Sequenced sample: peripheral blood. The CDR3 reads CASSPGQGGYNEQFF. The CDR3 coding sequence is TGTGCCAGCAGCCCCGGACAGGGGGGGTACAATGAGCAGTTCTTC.